Here is one T cell receptor beta chain with its context. Its antigen is unidentified. Per the original methods: There were no quality scores in the junction-only immunoSEQ sequences, so filtering differed. Using immunoSEQ multiplex PCR, the repertoire was profiled, and TCRdb retains in-frame clones only, with some absent. That table supplies the V and J calls and clone size; D and trimming were determined from the DNA. The table lists fewer than 550,000 clones, 75% to 80% of them singletons. The entry originates in a study of shared clonotypes between healthy human individuals. Extraction of genomic DNA in unsorted samples used about 81 million PBMCs. Germline V gene lookup returns CDR1 SGHTA and CDR2 FQGTGA. Trimming cost V 1 base and J 6 bases; bases outside gene matches: 4. The CDR3 totals 14 residues. Whole-study findings and limits: Clonotype sharing levels among donors were expected to vary with sequencing depth.

The origin of this receptor is a middle-aged woman in good health. Some clones in this sample may be carry-over from other donors' samples. The sequenced sample was PBMCs. The chain is built from TRBV7-3 and TRBJ2-3; 7 nucleotides line up with TRBD2. The CDR3 loop reads CASSLNWEGDTQYF. In DNA, the CDR3 is TGTGCCAGCAGCTTAAATTGGGAGGGGGATACGCAGTATTTT.